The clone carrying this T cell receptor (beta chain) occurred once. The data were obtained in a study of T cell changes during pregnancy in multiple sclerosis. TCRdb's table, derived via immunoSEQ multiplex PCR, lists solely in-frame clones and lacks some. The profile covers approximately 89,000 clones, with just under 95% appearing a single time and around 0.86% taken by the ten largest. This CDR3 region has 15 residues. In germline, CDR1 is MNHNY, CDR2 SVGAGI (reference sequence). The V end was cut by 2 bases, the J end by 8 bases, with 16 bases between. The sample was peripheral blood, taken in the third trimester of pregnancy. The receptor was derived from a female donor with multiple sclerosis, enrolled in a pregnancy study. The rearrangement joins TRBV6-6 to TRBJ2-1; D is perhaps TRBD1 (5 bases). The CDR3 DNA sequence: TGTGCCAGCAGTTACACCCGATCAGGGCCACATGAGCAGTTCTTC. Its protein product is CASSYTRSGPHEQFF.